The clone carrying this TCR beta chain was seen only a few times. The PCR contained 60 Vbeta and 13 Jbeta primers. TCRdb's copy holds only in-frame clones and misses some; the assay was immunoSEQ multiplex PCR. The data show about 160,000 clones, roughly 77% seen once. This sample is drawn from a study of cytomegalovirus exposure and HLA in healthy donors. Trimming stripped 5 bases from V and 6 bases from J, with 17 bases between. Germline assignment: CDR1 SGHTA and CDR2 FQGNSA. The CDR3 contains 15 residues. Sequencing was performed on PBMCs. The TCR comes from a man aged 45 to 65 in good health and CMV-seropositive. The chain is built from TRBV7-2 and TRBJ2-1; TRBD1 is a possible D gene (6 bases). In DNA form, the CDR3 reads TGTGCCAGCAGCAGACTCCTTGGACAGTTCAATGAGCAGTTCTTC. It codes for CASSRLLGQFNEQFF.